This T cell receptor (beta chain) was found in a study of molecular identifiers for immune sequencing clone quantification. Study-wide results and limits: Clones carrying above 20 RNA copies accounted for over 99% of effector molecules, under 1% in naive cells. Spiked Jurkat TCR RNA equal to one cell could reportedly be picked out among over 850,000 naive cells.

This clonotype was detected ten times or more. Its antigen remains unknown. Naive CD8 libraries used roughly 17,000 to 1,100,000 sorted cells and 10%, 30% or 50% RNA. Using a CD8+CD4-CCR7+CD45RA+ phenotype, naive CD8 T cells were sorted. MiXCR, applied by TCRdb to the PCR reads, yields one record per CDR3 protein. Of some 590,000 distinct CDR3 sequences listed, around 25% were seen once; the top ten hold about 0.84%. This clonotype was obtained from a human donor in good health. Some libraries in this study had Jurkat cell RNA spiked in. Sequencing used naive CD8+ T cells from blood, with Jurkat cell RNA spiked in. Subset meaning: FACS-sorted CD8+CD4-CCR7+CD45RA+ naive T cells.

The CDR3 sequence: CASSPTGADPEQFF. In nucleotides, the CDR3 is TGTGCCAGCTCTCCTACGGGGGCCGATCCTGAGCAGTTCTTC. The chain recombines TRBV9 with TRBJ2-1, with D possibly being TRBD1 or TRBD2 (6 bases each). The CDR3 consists of 14 residues. With 7 bases removed from V and 9 bases from J, the gap between germline ends came to 20 bases. Looked up from germline, CDR1 is SGDLS and CDR2 is YYNGEE. Full variable domain (outside the CDR3, taken from reference TRBV9 and TRBJ2-1): DSGVTQTPKHLITATGQRVTLRCSPRSGDLSVYWYQQSLDQGLQFLIQYYNGEERAKGNILERFSAQQFPDLHSELNLSSLELGDSALYFCASSPTGADPEQFFGPGTRLTVL.